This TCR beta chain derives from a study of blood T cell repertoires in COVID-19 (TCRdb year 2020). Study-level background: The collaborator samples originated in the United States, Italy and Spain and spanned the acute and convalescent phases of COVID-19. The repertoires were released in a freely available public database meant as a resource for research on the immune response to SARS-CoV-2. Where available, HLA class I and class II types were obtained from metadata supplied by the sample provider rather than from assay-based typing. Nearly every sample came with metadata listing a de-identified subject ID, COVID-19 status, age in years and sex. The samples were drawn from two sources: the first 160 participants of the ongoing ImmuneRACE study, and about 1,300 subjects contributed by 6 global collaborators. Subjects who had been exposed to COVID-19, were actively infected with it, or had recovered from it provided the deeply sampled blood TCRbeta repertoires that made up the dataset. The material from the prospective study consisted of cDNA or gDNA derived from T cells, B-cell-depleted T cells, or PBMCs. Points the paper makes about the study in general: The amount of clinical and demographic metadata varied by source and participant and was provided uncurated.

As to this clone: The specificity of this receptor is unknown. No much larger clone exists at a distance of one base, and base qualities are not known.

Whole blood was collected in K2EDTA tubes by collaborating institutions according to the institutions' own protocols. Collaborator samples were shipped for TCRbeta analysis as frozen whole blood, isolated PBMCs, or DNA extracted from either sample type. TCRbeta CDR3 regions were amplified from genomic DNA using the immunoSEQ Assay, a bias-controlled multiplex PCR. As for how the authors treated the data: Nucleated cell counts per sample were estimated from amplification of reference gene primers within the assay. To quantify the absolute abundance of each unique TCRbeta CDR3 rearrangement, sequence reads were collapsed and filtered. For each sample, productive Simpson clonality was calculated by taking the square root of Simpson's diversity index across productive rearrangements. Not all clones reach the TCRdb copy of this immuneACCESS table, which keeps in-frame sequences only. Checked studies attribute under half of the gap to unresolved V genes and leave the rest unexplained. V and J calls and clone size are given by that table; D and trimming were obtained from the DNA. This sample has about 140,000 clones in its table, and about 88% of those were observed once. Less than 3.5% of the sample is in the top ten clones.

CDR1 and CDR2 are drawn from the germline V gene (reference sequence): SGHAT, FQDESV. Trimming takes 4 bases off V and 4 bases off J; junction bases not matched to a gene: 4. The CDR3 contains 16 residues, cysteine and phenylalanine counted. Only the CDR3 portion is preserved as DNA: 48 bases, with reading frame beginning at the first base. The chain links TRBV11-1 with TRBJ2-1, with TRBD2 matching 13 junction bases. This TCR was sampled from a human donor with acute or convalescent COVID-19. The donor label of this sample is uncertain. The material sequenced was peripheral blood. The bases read TGTGCCAGCAGCTCACTACTAGCGGGAGGGTACAATGAGCAGTTCTTC. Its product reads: CASSSLLAGGYNEQFF. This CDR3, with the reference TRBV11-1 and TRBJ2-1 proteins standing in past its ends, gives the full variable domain EAEVAQSPRYKITEKSQAVAFWCDPISGHATLYWYRQILGQGPELLVQFQDESVVDDSQLPKDRFSAERLKGVDSTLKIQPAELGDSAMYLCASSSLLAGGYNEQFFGPGTRLTVL.